One and the same sample provided the 15 T cell receptor beta chains below, sequenced in a study of shared clonotypes between healthy human individuals. The table came from immunoSEQ multiplex PCR; TCRdb's copy has only in-frame clones and leaves some out. The profile covers about 2.4 million clones, with 93% appearing a single time and roughly 0.36% taken by the ten largest. Sequences were obtained from naive CD4+ T cells from PBMCs. Subset defined: CD45RA+ positively selected. These receptors all come from a man aged 18 to 29 in good health. Some clones in this sample may be carry-over from other donors' samples.

The genes are TRBV5-1 and TRBJ2-7; 9 bases agree with TRBD2. CDR3 length equals 12 residues. Germline CDR1 reads SGHRS; CDR2 reads YFSETQ. V was clipped by 2 bases and J by 7 bases; unmatched bases: 1. This CDR3 is CASSFTSGEQYF. The CDR3 nucleotides read TGCGCCAGCAGCTTCACTAGCGGGGAGCAGTACTTC.

The chain is built from TRBV5-4 and TRBJ2-1; 7 bases map to TRBD2. There are 15 residues in the CDR3. Germline values: CDR1 SGHNT, CDR2 YYREEE (reference sequence). With V trimmed by 4 bases and J by 2 bases, 6 bases remained unmatched. CDR3 in DNA: TGTGCCAGCAGCCCGGCCGGACTAGCCTACAATGAGCAGTTCTTC. This encodes CASSPAGLAYNEQFF.

The chain is built from TRBV5-1 and TRBJ1-4; no definite D call. Germline CDR1 SGHRS, CDR2 YFSETQ. This CDR3 has 16 residues. Trimming shortened V by 0 bases and J by 2 bases, and 11 bases separated the two germline ends. The CDR3, as DNA: TGCGCCAGCAGCTTGGCCGTGGGGTCGACTAATGAAAAACTGTTTTTT. It is translated as CASSLAVGSTNEKLFF.

V and J are TRBV4-1 and TRBJ2-1; D is tentatively TRBD1 or TRBD2 (5 bases each). Trimming cost V 4 bases and J 4 bases, with 14 bases left between them. The CDR3 sequence is 15 residues long. The germline V gene has CDR1 MGHRA and CDR2 YSYEKL. CDR3 in amino acids: CASSLTGTLYNEQFF. CDR3 coding DNA: TGCGCCAGCAGCCTTACCGGGACCTTATACAATGAGCAGTTCTTC.

The chain joins TRBV9 to TRBJ1-2, with D maybe TRBD1 (6 bases). Trimming left V 4 bases short and J 7 bases short, with 11 bases between. Germline loops: CDR1 SGDLS, CDR2 YYNGEE. This CDR3 comprises 12 residues. The CDR3 DNA sequence: TGTGCCAGCAGCCCCCAGGGGTTTGGCTACACCTTC. Translated: CASSPQGFGYTF.

As to this clone: The sample holds other DNA sequences that translate to the same CDR3. The chain has TRBV5-1 and TRBJ2-5, with D possibly TRBD1 on 5 matching bases. The V end was cut by 2 bases, the J end by 5 bases, with 13 bases between. CDR1 is SGHRS, CDR2 YFSETQ, per germline. CDR3 size: 14 residues. CDR3 nucleotide sequence: TGCGCCAGCAGCTTTGGACAACTGGAGGAGACCCAGTACTTC. Encoded protein: CASSFGQLEETQYF.

This chain uses TRBV5-1 with TRBJ2-7; either TRBD1 or TRBD2 may supply D (5 bases each). The germline gives CDR1 SGHRS, CDR2 YFSETQ. Trimming shortened V by 3 bases and J by 7 bases, and 17 bases separated the two germline ends. The CDR3 sequence is 14 residues long. The CDR3 DNA sequence: TGCGCCAGCAGCTCGATCGGGACGGGTTGGGAGCAGTACTTC. Translated, it gives CASSSIGTGWEQYF.

The rearrangement uses TRBV7-3 and TRBJ1-5; TRBD1 matches at 8 bases. In germline, CDR1 is SGHTA, CDR2 FQGTGA. The CDR3 sequence is 17 residues long. Trimming at V came to 5 bases and at J to 4 bases, leaving 13 bases not matched to a gene. CDR3 sequence reads: CASSRQGSLIANQPQHF. CDR3 coding DNA: TGTGCCAGCAGCCGACAGGGGTCCCTCATAGCAAATCAGCCCCAGCATTTT.

This clone appeared once. The V gene is TRBV9, the J gene TRBJ2-1; 15 bases match TRBD2. V trimming: 4 bases; J trimming: 0 bases; junction bases outside the gene matches: 8. This CDR3 has 19 amino acids. From germline, CDR1 is SGDLS and CDR2 YYNGEE. The CDR3: CASSIGLAGGPSSYNEQFF. The CDR3 bases are TGTGCCAGCAGCATTGGACTAGCGGGAGGGCCAAGCTCCTACAATGAGCAGTTCTTC.

This clone was recorded once. This sequence joins TRBV6-5 and TRBJ2-7; D tentatively reads TRBD1 or TRBD2 (5 bases each). Germline V gene sequence: CDR1 MNHEY, CDR2 SVGAGI. The CDR3 length is 14 residues. V lost 6 bases and J lost 0, with 12 bases in between. CDR3 amino acids: CASSEGRVSYEQYF. CDR3 DNA: TGTGCCAGCAGCGAGGGACGGGTCTCCTACGAGCAGTACTTC.

This sequence joins TRBV10-3 and TRBJ1-1, with 11 bases that match TRBD1. The length of the CDR3 is 15 residues. The J segment lost 6 bases and the V segment lost 4 bases, leaving 7 bases of the junction unmatched. CDR1 is ENHRY, CDR2 SYGVKD, per germline. The CDR3 DNA follows: TGTGCCATCAGTGCATCCGGGACAGGGGGTTCTGAAGCTTTCTTT. This codes for CAISASGTGGSEAFF.

The chain combines TRBV30 with TRBJ2-2; D call uncertain. Per the germline V gene, CDR1 is GTSNPN and CDR2 is SVGIG (reference sequence). Trimming took off 2 bases at V and 0 bases at J, with 4 bases between the two ends. This CDR3 region has 13 residues. CDR3 nucleotides: TGTGCCTGGAGTTTCCCGAACACCGGGGAGCTGTTTTTT. Its translation is CAWSFPNTGELFF. The variable domain in full, completed from reference TRBV30 and TRBJ2-2, reads SQTIHQWPATLVQPVGSPLSLECTVEGTSNPNLYWYRQAAGRGLQLLFYSVGIGQISSEVPQNLSASRPQDRQFILSSKKLLLSDSGFYLCAWSFPNTGELFFGEGSRLTVL.

This chain links TRBV30 with TRBJ1-4, with a tentative D call TRBD1 (6 bases). This CDR3 spans 13 amino acids. Between the trimmed V and J ends, which lost 8 bases and 2 bases, there was a span of 12 bases. Germline V gene lookup returns CDR1 GTSNPN and CDR2 SVGIG (reference sequence). CDR3 bases: TGTGCCGGAATGACAGGCACTAATGAAAAACTGTTTTTT. It yields the protein CAGMTGTNEKLFF.

This chain joins TRBV5-1 and TRBJ2-1; D might be TRBD2 (7 bases). Germline CDR1 SGHRS, CDR2 YFSETQ. CDR3 length: 21 amino acids. Trimming stripped 0 bases from V and 0 bases from J, with 25 bases between. CDR3 in DNA: TGCGCCAGCAGCTTGGGGCGTCGGGGGCTAGCGGAACCGAGCTCCTACAATGAGCAGTTCTTC. Translating it yields CASSLGRRGLAEPSSYNEQFF.

Details on this clone: The identical CDR3 is also encoded by other nucleotide sequences in the sample. The CDR3 coding sequence is TGTGCCAGCAGCGTAGGGGGTAGCACAGATACGCAGTATTTT. Protein: CASSVGGSTDTQYF. The V call is TRBV9, the J call TRBJ2-3; D is uncertain. The CDR3 runs to 14 residues. Germline assignment: CDR1 SGDLS and CDR2 YYNGEE. The germline V and J ends were trimmed by 0 bases and 0 bases, with 5 bases remaining between them.